This is a list of T cell receptor beta chains from one sample in a study of blood T cell repertoires in COVID-19. Clones were sequenced by immunoSEQ multiplex PCR, and TCRdb holds only the in-frame ones, with some missing. The top ten hold 1.6% of the sample, which has 55,000 to 65,000 clones, just over 90% seen once. The sequencing sample was made of peripheral blood. These TCRs come from a human donor in a cohort sampled during active COVID-19. Each CDR3 is given with its conserved first and last residue. The order of the fields is D gene, clone size, J gene, CDR3 length, V gene, CDR3 protein, CDR3 DNA. D genes are given only for firm matches. Clone size appears in some rows only: once, few, many, or a class for an expanded clone.

TRBD1,few,TRBJ1-5,15,TRBV19,CASSGGQGGNQPQHF,TGTGCCAGTAGTGGCGGACAGGGGGGTAATCAGCCCCAGCATTTT
NA,NA,TRBJ2-3,16,TRBV4-3,CASSQIAGFGTDTQYF,TGCGCCAGCAGCCAAATCGCGGGATTTGGCACAGATACGCAGTATTTT
NA,NA,TRBJ1-4,14,TRBV4-1,CASSQGTKNEKLFF,TGCGCCAGCAGCCAAGGGACAAAAAATGAAAAACTGTTTTTT
NA,NA,TRBJ1-5,13,TRBV12-3/TRBV12-4,CASSLQVNQPQHF,TGTGCCAGCAGTTTACAGGTCAATCAGCCCCAGCATTTT
TRBD1,NA,TRBJ2-1,15,TRBV5-1,CASTRQGESYNEQFF,TGCGCCAGCACTCGACAGGGGGAGTCCTACAATGAGCAGTTCTTC
NA,NA,TRBJ2-7,16,TRBV11-3,CASSRRLERVRFQQYF,TGTGCCAGCAGCCGACGACTAGAGCGGGTGCGCTTCCAGCAGTACTTC
TRBD1,NA,TRBJ2-4,15,TRBV11-2,CASSPNPTGGDIQYF,TGTGCCAGCAGCCCTAATCCAACAGGGGGAGACATTCAGTACTTC
NA,NA,TRBJ2-2,16,TRBV6-2/TRBV6-3,CASSSSGLTIAGELFF,NA
NA,NA,TRBJ1-4,13,TRBV5-1,CASKTTTNEKLFF,TGCGCCAGCAAGACAACAACTAATGAAAAACTGTTTTTT
NA,once,TRBJ1-1,13,TRBV12-3/TRBV12-4,CASSFPGNTEAFF,TGTGCCAGCAGTTTCCCGGGGAACACTGAAGCTTTCTTT
TRBD1,once,TRBJ2-5,14,TRBV5-1,CASSQGQAQETQYF,TGCGCCAGCAGCCAAGGACAGGCTCAAGAGACCCAGTACTTC
TRBD2,NA,TRBJ2-7,15,TRBV5-4,CASSGRTSAPYEQYF,TGTGCCAGCAGCGGACGGACTAGCGCTCCCTACGAGCAGTACTTC
TRBD2,NA,TRBJ2-1,16,TRBV4-1,CASSQGVASGYNEQFF,TGCGCCAGCAGCCAAGGGGTCGCTAGCGGGTACAATGAGCAGTTCTTC
TRBD2,NA,TRBJ2-3,14,TRBV3-1/TRBV3-2,CASSRQATGGTQYF,TGTGCCAGCAGCCGCCAAGCAACGGGAGGTACGCAGTATTTT